This T cell receptor beta chain was recorded in a study of T cells in Graves' hyperthyroidism and ophthalmopathy. Study observations and caveats: Ophthalmopathy prediction by the model preceded onset by a median about 6.8 months.

Together with thyroid ultrasound, orbital computed tomography, serum thyroxine and TRAb, clinical symptoms were used for diagnoses. Amplified TCR beta CDR3 regions came from RNA transcripts. The study used the HTBI primer set for a first-round RT-PCR of the TCR CDR3. TCRdb analysed the multiplex PCR reads with MiXCR anew, one entry per CDR3 protein. The sample records under 700,000 distinct CDR3 sequences, around 46% being singletons. The germline V and J ends were trimmed by 4 bases and 0 bases, with 10 bases remaining between them. This CDR3 has 14 residues. The germline V gene encodes CDR1 MNHEY and CDR2 SVGAGI. On this clonotype: Its specificity is not known.

The chain joins TRBV6-5 to TRBJ2-7, with D hard to call. The receptor was isolated from a young woman with Graves' hyperthyroidism. Material: peripheral blood or thyroid tissue (not recorded which). The DNA for the CDR3 is TGTGCCAGCAGTTTACAGTCCGACTCCTACGAGCAGTACTTC. Protein sequence: CASSLQSDSYEQYF.